The text below deals with one T cell receptor beta chain. This probably arose from a read error, given a far larger clone one base away. This sample is drawn from a study of regulatory T cells in long-lasting Graves disease. Time point defined: newly diagnosed GD, antithyroid drugs for less than 3 months. The TCR library was made from RNA extracted from PBMCs. Patients were from an endocrinology department in Xi'an, China. Construction of the TCR beta libraries employed iRepertoire HTBI primers in conjunction with Arm-PCR of CDR3 regions. TCRdb independently ran MiXCR on the multiplex PCR reads; one entry per CDR3 protein. This sample has about 200,000 distinct CDR3 sequences, with about a sixth found just once. This receptor was taken from a female donor with Graves disease. Sequenced material: peripheral blood mononuclear cells (PBMCs), taken at new diagnosis, from a patient treated with antithyroid drugs.

CDR3 coding DNA: TGTGCCAGCAGGGGGGGCAGGGAGGGATATGGCTACACCTTC. Encoded protein: CASRGGREGYGYTF. The V and J genes are TRBV11-2 and TRBJ1-2; a weak D match, TRBD1 (6 bases). The CDR3 covers 14 residues. Germline-derived CDR1 and CDR2 are SGHAT and FQNNGV. V was pared by 6 bases and J by 5 bases, with 16 bases between.